This T cell receptor (beta chain) derives from a study of blood T cell repertoires in COVID-19. About the study: The United States, Italy and Spain were the sources of the acute and convalescent COVID-19 samples. Sources were T cells, B-cell-depleted T cells, or PBMCs; the material itself was cDNA or gDNA.

The CDR3 covers 13 residues. From germline, CDR1 is MDHEN and CDR2 SYDVKM. Unmatched junction bases numbered 3, after V lost 8 bases and J lost 1 base. Authors' processing steps: Counts of nucleated cells, estimated from reference gene primer amplification, were obtained. Assay used: immunoSEQ multiplex PCR; TCRdb lists only in-frame clones, some missing. For V, J and clone size, that table is used; D and trimming come from the DNA. The top ten hold 2.5% to 3.5% of the sample, which has about 150,000 clones, over 75% seen once. This clone was picked up one time. The chain is built from TRBV28 and TRBJ1-1; 8 nucleotides align to TRBD1. Sequenced input: peripheral blood. The receptor was isolated from a woman in her sixties or seventies with active COVID-19. CDR3 protein: CASWDRTNTEAFF. In DNA form, the CDR3 reads TGTGCCAGCTGGGACAGGACGAACACTGAAGCTTTCTTT.